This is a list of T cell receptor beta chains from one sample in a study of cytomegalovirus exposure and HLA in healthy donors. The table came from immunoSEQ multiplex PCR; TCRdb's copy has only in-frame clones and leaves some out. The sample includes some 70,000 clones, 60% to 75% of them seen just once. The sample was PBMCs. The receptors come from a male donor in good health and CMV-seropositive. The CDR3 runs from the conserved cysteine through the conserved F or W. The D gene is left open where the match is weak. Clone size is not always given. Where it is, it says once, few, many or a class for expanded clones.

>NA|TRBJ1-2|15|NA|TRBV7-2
TGTGCCAGCAGCTTAGATGGGGGGGGAAGCTATGGCTACACCTTC
CASSLDGGGSYGYTF
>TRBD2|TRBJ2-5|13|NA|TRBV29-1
TGCAGCGAAGCGGGAGGGCTACAAGAGACCCAGTACTTC
CSEAGGLQETQYF
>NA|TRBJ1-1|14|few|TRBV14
TGTGCCAGCAGCCAAGCACGGGGGGCCACTGAAGCTTTCTTT
CASSQARGATEAFF
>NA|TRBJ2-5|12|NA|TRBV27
TGTGCCAGCAGCTACCCCGTACGGACCCAGTACTTC
CASSYPVRTQYF
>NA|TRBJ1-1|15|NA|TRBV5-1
TGCGCCAGCAGCTTGGATTCTCCCTTCGACACTGAAGCTTTCTTT
CASSLDSPFDTEAFF
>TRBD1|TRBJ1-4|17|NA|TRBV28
TGTGCCAGCAGTTTGGGGCAGGGGGGAGCAACTAATGAAAAACTGTTTTTT
CASSLGQGGATNEKLFF
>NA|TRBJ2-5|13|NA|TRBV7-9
TGTGCCAGCAGCACCCGGGGGAGGGAGACCCAGTACTTC
CASSTRGRETQYF
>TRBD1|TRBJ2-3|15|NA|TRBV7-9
TGTGCCAGCAGCTTATGGACAGGGAGGACAGATACGCAGTATTTT
CASSLWTGRTDTQYF
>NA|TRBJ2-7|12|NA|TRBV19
TGTGCCAGTAGTCCCCAGGGGTACGAGCAGTACTTC
CASSPQGYEQYF
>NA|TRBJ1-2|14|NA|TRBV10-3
TGTGCCATCAGTGAGCGGGAGGGGAGCTATGGCTACACCTTC
CAISEREGSYGYTF
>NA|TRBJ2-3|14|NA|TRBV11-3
TGTGCCAGCAGCTCCCGACCACTAGGAGATACGCAGTATTTT
CASSSRPLGDTQYF
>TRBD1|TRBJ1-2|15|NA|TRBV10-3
TGTGCCATCAGTGACCTCGGGACAGAGGTGTATGGCTACACCTTC
CAISDLGTEVYGYTF
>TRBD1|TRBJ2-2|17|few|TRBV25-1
TGTGCCAGCATCCCGGGACAGGGGATCGCGAACACCGGGGAGCTGTTTTTT
CASIPGQGIANTGELFF
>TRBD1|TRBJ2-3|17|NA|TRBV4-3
TGCGCCAGCAGCCAAGCCCCTCCGGGACAGGGGGCCGATACGCAGTATTTT
CASSQAPPGQGADTQYF
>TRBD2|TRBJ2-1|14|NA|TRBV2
TGTGCCAGCAAGACTAGCGGGAGGCTGAATGAGCAGTTCTTC
CASKTSGRLNEQFF
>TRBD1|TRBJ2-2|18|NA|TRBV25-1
TGTGCCAGCAGTGAATCCCCCGGACAGGGTGACAACACCGGGGAGCTGTTTTTT
CASSESPGQGDNTGELFF
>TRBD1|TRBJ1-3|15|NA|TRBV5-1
TGCGCCAGCAGCTTTGGACAGGGACATGGAAACACCATATATTTT
CASSFGQGHGNTIYF
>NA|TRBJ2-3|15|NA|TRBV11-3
TGTGCCAGCAGCTCCGACCCAGGTTTCACAGATACGCAGTATTTT
CASSSDPGFTDTQYF
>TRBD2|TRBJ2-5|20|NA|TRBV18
TGTGCCAGCTCACCAGCGATGGGAAGTAGTAGCGGGGGTTCGCGAGAGACCCAGTACTTC
CASSPAMGSSSGGSRETQYF
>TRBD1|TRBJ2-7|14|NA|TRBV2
TGTGCCAGCACAAAGACAGGGAGTTCCTACGAGCAGTACTTC
CASTKTGSSYEQYF
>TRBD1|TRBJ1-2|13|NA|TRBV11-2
TGTGCCAGCAGCGGCACAGGGGAGGCTGGCTACACCTTC
CASSGTGEAGYTF
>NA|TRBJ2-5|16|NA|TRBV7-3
TGTGCCAGCAGCTTAACACAGGGAGGGGCGCAAGAGACCCAGTACTTC
CASSLTQGGAQETQYF
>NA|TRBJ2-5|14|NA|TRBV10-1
TGCGCCAGCAGTGAGTGGCAGTACGAAGAGACCCAGTACTTC
CASSEWQYEETQYF
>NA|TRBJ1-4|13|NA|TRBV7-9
TGTGCCAGCAGCTTAGCGTCACGGACAGAACTGTTTTTT
CASSLASRTELFF
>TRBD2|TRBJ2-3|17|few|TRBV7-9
TGTGCCAGCAGCCCAGGACTAGCGGGATCACGCACAGATACGCAGTATTTT
CASSPGLAGSRTDTQYF
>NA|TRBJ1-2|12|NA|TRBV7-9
TGTTCCAGCAGCTCCCCGGGTGGGGGCTACACCTTC
CSSSSPGGGYTF
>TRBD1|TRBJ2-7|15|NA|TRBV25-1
TGTGCCAGCAGTGAATGGGGACAGGGAATTAACGAGCAGTACTTC
CASSEWGQGINEQYF
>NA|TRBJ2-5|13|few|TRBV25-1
TGTGCCAGCAGTGAGGAAGCGAGTGAGACCCAGTACTTC
CASSEEASETQYF